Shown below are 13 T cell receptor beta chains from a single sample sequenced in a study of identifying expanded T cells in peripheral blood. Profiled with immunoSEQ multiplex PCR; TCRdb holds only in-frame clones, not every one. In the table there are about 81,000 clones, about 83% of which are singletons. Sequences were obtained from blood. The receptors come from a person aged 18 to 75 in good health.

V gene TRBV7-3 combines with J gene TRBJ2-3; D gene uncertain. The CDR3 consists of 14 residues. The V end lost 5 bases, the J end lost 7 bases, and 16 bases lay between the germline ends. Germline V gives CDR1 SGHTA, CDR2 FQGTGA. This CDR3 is CASSPTHSSNTQYF. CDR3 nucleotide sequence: TGTGCCAGCAGCCCCACACACAGTAGCAATACGCAGTATTTT.

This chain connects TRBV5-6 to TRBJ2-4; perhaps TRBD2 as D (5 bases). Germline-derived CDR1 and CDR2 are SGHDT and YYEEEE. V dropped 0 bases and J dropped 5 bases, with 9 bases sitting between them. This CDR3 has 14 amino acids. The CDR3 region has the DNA TGTGCCAGCAGCTTGGTGCGGACTGAAAACATTCAGTACTTC. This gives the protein CASSLVRTENIQYF. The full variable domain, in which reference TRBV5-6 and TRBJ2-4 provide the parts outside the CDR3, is DAGVTQSPTHLIKTRGQQVTLRCSPKSGHDTVSWYQQALGQGPQFIFQYYEEEERQRGNFPDRFSGHQFPNYSSELNVNALLLGDSALYLCASSLVRTENIQYFGAGTRLSVL.

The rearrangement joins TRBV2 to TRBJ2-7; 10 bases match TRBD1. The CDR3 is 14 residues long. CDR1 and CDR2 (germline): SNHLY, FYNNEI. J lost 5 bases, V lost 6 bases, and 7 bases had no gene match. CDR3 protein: CASRGQGMFNEQYF. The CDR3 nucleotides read TGTGCCAGCAGGGGACAGGGGATGTTCAACGAGCAGTACTTC.

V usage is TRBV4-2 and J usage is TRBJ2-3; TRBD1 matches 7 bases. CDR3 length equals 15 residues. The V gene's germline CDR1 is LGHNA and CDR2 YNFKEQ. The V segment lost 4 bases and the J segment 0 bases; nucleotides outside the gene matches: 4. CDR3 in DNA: TGTGCCAGCAGCCTTACAGGGGACAGCACAGATACGCAGTATTTT. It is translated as CASSLTGDSTDTQYF.

The CDR3 coding sequence is TGCAGCGTTGCCGGACAGACCCAAGAGACCCAGTACTTC. This sequence encodes CSVAGQTQETQYF. This sequence joins TRBV29-1 and TRBJ2-5, with a tentative D call TRBD1 (6 bases). V was trimmed by 4 bases and J by 1 base, leaving 10 bases between them. CDR1 is SQVTM and CDR2 is ANQGSEA in the germline V gene. This CDR3 comprises 13 residues.

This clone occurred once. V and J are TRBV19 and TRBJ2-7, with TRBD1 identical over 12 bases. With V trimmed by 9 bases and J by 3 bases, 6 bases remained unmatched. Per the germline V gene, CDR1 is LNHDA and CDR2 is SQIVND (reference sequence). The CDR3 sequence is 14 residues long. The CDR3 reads CARGRDRGLYEQYF. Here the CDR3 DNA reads TGTGCCAGAGGCCGGGACAGGGGGCTCTACGAGCAGTACTTC.

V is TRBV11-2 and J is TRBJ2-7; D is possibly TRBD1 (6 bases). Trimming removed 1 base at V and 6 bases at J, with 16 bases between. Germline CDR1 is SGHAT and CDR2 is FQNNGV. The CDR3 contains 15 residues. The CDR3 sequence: CASSLAAGEYREQYF. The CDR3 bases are TGTGCCAGCAGCTTAGCAGCAGGGGAATACCGCGAGCAGTACTTC.

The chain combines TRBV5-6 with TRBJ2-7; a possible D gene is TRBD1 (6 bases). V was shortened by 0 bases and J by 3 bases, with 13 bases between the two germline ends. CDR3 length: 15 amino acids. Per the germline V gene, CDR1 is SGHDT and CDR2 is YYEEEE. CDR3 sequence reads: CASSLGGQELYEQYF. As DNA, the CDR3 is TGTGCCAGCAGCTTGGGGGGACAAGAGCTCTACGAGCAGTACTTC. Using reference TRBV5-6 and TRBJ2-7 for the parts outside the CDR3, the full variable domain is DAGVTQSPTHLIKTRGQQVTLRCSPKSGHDTVSWYQQALGQGPQFIFQYYEEEERQRGNFPDRFSGHQFPNYSSELNVNALLLGDSALYLCASSLGGQELYEQYFGPGTRLTVT.

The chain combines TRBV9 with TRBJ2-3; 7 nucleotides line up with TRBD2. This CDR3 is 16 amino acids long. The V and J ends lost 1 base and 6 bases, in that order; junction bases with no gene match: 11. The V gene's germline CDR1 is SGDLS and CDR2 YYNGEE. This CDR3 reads CASSVLEGGPFDTQYF. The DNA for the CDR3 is TGTGCCAGCAGCGTACTGGAGGGAGGGCCTTTTGATACGCAGTATTTT.

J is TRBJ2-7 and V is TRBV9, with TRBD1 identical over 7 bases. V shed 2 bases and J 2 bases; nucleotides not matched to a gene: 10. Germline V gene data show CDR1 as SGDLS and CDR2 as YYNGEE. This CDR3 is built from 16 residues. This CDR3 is CASSVEDRVLPYEQYF. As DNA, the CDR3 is TGTGCCAGCAGCGTCGAAGACAGGGTATTGCCCTACGAGCAGTACTTC. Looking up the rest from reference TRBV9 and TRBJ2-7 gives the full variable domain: DSGVTQTPKHLITATGQRVTLRCSPRSGDLSVYWYQQSLDQGLQFLIQYYNGEERAKGNILERFSAQQFPDLHSELNLSSLELGDSALYFCASSVEDRVLPYEQYFGPGTRLTVT.

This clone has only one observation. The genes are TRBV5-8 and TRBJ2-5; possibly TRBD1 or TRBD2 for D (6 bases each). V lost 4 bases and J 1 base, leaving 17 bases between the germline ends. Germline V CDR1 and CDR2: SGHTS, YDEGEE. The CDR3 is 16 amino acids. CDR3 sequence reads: CASSLRGIGGQETQYF. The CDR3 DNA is TGTGCCAGCAGCCTCAGGGGAATCGGGGGCCAAGAGACCCAGTACTTC.

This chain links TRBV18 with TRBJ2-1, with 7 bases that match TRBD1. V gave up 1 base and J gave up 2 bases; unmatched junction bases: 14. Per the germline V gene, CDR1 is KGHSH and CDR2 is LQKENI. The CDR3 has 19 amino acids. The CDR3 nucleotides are TGTGCCAGCTCACCACAGGGGCTTTTCGATGACAGGGCCTACAATGAGCAGTTCTTC. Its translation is CASSPQGLFDDRAYNEQFF. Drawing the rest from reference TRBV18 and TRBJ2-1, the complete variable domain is NAGVMQNPRHLVRRRGQEARLRCSPMKGHSHVYWYRQLPEEGLKFMVYLQKENIIDESGMPKERFSAEFPKEGPSILRIQQVVRGDSAAYFCASSPQGLFDDRAYNEQFFGPGTRLTVL.

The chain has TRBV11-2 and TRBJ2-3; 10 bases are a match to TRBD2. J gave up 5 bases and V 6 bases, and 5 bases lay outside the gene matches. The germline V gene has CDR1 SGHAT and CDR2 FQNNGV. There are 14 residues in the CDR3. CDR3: CASSLLAGVDTQYF. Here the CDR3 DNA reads TGTGCCAGCAGTCTTCTAGCGGGAGTAGATACGCAGTATTTT.